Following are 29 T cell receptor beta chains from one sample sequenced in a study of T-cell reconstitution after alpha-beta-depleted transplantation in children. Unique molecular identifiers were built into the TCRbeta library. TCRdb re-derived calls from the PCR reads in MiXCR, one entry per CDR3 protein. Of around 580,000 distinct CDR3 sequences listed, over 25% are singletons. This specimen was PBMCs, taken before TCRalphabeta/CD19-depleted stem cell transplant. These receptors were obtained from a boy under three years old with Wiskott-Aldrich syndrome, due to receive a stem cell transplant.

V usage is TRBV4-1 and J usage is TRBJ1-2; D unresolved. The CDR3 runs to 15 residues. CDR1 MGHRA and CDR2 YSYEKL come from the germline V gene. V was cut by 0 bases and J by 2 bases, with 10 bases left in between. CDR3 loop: CASSQERVQNYGYTF. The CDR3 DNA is TGCGCCAGCAGCCAAGAACGGGTCCAAAACTATGGCTACACCTTC.

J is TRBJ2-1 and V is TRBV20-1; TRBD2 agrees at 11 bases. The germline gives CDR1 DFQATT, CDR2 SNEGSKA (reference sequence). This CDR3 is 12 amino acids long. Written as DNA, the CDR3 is TGCAGGGGACTAGCGGCTCACAATGAGCAGTTCTTC. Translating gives CRGLAAHNEQFF.

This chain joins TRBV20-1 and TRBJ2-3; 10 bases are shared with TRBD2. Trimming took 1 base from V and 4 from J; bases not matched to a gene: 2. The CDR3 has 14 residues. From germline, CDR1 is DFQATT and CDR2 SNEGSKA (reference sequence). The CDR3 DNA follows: TGCAGTGCTAGAGTAGCGGGGGGACCAGATACGCAGTATTTT. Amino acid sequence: CSARVAGGPDTQYF.

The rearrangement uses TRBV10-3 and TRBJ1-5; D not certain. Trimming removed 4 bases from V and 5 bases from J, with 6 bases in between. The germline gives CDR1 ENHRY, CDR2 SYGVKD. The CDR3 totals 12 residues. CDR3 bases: TGTGCCATCAGTGCTATAGATCAGCCCCAGCATTTT. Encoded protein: CAISAIDQPQHF.

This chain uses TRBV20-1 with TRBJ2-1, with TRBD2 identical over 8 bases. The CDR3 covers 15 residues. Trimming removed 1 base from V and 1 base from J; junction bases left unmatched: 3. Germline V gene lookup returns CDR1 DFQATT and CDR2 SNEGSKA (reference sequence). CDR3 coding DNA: TGCAGTGCTAGAGTGCCTAGCGGGTCCTACAATGAGCAGTTCTTC. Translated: CSARVPSGSYNEQFF.

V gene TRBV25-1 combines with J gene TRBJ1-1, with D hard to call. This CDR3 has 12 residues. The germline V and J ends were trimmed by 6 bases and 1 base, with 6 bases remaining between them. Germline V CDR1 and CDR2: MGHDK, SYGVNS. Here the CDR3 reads CASRLENTEAFF. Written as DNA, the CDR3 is TGTGCCAGCAGGTTGGAGAACACTGAAGCTTTCTTT.

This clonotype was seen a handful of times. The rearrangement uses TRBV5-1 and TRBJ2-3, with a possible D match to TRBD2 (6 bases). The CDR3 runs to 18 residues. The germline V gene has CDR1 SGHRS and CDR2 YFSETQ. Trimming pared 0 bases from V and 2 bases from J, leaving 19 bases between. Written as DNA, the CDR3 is TGCGCCAGCAGCTTGGTAAGAACTAGCAGGAAAGCCACAGATACGCAGTATTTT. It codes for CASSLVRTSRKATDTQYF.

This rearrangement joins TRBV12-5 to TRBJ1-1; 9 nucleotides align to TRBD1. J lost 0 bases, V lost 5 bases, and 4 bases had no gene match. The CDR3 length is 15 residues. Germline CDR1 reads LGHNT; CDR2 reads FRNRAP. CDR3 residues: CASGPGTGMNTEAFF. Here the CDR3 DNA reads TGTGCTAGTGGTCCGGGGACAGGGATGAACACTGAAGCTTTCTTT.

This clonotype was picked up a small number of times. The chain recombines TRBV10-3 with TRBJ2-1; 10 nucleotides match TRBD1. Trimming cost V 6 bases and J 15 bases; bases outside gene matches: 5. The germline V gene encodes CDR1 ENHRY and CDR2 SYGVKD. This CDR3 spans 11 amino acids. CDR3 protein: CAISPGTGVFF. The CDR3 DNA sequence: TGTGCCATCAGCCCCGGGACAGGGGTGTTCTTC.

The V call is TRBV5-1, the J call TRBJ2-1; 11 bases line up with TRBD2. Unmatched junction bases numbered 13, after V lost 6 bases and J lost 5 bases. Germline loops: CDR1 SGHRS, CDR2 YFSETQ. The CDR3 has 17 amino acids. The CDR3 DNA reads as TGCGCCAGCACCCTAGATCCGGGACTAGCGGTTAACAATGAGCAGTTCTTC. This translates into CASTLDPGLAVNNEQFF.

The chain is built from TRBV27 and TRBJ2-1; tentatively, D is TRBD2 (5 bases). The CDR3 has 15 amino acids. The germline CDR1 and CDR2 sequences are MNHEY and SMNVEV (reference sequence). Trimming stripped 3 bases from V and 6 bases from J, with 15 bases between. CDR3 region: CASSFLAKQANEQFF. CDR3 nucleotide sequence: TGTGCCAGCAGTTTCCTAGCTAAGCAGGCCAATGAGCAGTTCTTC.

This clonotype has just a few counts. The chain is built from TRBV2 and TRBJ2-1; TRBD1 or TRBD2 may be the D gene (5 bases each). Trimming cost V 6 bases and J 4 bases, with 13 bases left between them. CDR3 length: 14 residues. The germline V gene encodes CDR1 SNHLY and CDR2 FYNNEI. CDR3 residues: CASRPDWGYNEQFF. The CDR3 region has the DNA TGTGCCAGCAGGCCTGACTGGGGGTACAATGAGCAGTTCTTC.

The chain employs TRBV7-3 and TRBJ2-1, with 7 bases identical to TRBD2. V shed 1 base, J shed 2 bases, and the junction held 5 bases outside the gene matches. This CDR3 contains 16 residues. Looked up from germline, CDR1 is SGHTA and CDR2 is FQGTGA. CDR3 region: CASSLNGGGAYNEQFF. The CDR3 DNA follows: TGTGCCAGCAGCTTAAACGGCGGGGGAGCCTACAATGAGCAGTTCTTC. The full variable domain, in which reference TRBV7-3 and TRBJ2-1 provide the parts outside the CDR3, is GAGVSQTPSNKVTEKGKYVELRCDPISGHTALYWYRQSLGQGPEFLIYFQGTGAADDSGLPNDRFFAVRPEGSVSTLKIQRTERGDSAVYLCASSLNGGGAYNEQFFGPGTRLTVL.

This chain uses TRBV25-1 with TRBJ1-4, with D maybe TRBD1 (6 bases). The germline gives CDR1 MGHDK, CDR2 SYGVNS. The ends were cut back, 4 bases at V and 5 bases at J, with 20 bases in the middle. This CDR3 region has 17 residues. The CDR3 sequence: CASSASGARDENEKLFF. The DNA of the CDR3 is TGTGCCAGCAGTGCTTCAGGGGCCCGAGACGAGAATGAAAAACTGTTTTTT.

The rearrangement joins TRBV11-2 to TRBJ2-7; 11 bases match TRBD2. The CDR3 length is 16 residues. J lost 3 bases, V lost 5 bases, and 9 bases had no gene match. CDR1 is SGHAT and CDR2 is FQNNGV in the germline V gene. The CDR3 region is CASSPGTSGEVYEQYF. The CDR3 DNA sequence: TGTGCCAGCAGCCCCGGGACTAGCGGAGAGGTCTACGAGCAGTACTTC.

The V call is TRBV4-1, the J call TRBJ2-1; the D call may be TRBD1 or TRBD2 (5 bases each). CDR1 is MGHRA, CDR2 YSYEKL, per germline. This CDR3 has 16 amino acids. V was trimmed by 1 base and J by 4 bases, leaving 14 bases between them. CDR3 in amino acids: CASSQVERDPYNEQFF. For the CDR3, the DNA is TGCGCCAGCAGCCAAGTTGAACGGGACCCATACAATGAGCAGTTCTTC.

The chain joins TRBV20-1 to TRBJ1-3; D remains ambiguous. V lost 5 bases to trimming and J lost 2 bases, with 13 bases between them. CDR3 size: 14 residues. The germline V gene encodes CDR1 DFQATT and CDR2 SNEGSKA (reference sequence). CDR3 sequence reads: CSAGEIYTGNTIYF. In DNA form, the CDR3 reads TGCAGTGCTGGGGAAATATATACTGGAAACACCATATATTTT.

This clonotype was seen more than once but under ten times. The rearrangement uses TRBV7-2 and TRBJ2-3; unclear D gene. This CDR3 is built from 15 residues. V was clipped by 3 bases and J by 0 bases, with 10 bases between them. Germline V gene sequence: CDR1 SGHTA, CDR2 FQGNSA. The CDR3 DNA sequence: TGTGCCAGCAGCTTTTCCACCCCTAGCACAGATACGCAGTATTTT. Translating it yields CASSFSTPSTDTQYF.

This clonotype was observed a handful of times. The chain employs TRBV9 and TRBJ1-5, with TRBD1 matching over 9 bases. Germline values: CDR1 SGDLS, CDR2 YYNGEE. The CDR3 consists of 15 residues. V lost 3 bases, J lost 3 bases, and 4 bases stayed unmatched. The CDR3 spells CASSAGQGFNQPQHF. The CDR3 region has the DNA TGTGCCAGCAGCGCGGGACAGGGCTTCAATCAGCCCCAGCATTTT.

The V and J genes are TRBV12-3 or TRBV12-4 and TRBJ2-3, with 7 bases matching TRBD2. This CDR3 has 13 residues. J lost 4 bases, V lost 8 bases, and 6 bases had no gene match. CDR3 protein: CASARERPDTQYF. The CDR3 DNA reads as TGTGCCAGCGCGCGGGAGCGGCCAGATACGCAGTATTTT.

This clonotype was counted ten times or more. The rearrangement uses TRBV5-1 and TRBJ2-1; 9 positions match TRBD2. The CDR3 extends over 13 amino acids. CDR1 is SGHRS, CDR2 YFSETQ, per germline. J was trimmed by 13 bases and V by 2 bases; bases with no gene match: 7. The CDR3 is CASSFGQTSGQFF. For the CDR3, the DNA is TGCGCCAGCAGCTTCGGACAGACTAGCGGCCAGTTCTTC.

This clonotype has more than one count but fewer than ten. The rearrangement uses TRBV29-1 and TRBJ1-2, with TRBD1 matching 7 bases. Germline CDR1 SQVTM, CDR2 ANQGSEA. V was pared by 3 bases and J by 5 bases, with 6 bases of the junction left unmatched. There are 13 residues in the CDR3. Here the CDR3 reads CSVETGREYGYTF. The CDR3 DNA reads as TGCAGCGTTGAGACAGGGCGGGAGTATGGCTACACCTTC.

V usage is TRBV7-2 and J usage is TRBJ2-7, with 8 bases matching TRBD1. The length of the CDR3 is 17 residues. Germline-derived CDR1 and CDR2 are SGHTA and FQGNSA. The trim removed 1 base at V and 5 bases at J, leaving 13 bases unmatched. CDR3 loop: CASSLGGRGLLSDEQYF. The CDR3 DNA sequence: TGTGCCAGCAGCTTAGGTGGCAGGGGGCTCCTATCCGACGAGCAGTACTTC.

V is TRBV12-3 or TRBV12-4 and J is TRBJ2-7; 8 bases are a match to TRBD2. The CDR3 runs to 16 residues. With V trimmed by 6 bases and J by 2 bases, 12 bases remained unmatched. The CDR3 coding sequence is TGTGCCAGCAGCCCTAGTCCGGGACTAGGGGCCTACGAGCAGTACTTC. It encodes CASSPSPGLGAYEQYF.

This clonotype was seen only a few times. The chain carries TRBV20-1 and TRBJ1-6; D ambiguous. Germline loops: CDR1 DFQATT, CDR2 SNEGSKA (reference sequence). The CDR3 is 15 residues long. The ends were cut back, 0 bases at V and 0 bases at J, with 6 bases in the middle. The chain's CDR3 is CSARDRVSYNSPLHF. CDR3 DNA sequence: TGCAGTGCTAGAGATCGAGTCTCCTATAATTCACCCCTCCACTTT.

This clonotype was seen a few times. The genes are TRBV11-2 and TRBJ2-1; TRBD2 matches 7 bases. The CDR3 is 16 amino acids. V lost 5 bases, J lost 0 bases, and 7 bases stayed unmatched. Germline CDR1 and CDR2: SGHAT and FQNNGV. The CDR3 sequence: CASSPRLAPSYNEQFF. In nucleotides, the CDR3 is TGTGCCAGCAGCCCGCGACTAGCTCCCTCCTACAATGAGCAGTTCTTC. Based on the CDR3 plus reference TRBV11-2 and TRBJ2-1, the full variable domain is EAGVAQSPRYKIIEKRQSVAFWCNPISGHATLYWYQQILGQGPKLLIQFQNNGVVDDSQLPKDRFSAERLKGVDSTLKIQPAKLEDSAVYLCASSPRLAPSYNEQFFGPGTRLTVL.

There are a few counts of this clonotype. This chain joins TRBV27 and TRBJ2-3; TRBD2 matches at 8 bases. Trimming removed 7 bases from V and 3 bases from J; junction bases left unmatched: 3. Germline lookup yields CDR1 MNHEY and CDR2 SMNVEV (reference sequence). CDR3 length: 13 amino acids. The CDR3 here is CASTGRVTDTQYF. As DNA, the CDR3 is TGTGCCAGCACCGGGAGGGTGACAGATACGCAGTATTTT.

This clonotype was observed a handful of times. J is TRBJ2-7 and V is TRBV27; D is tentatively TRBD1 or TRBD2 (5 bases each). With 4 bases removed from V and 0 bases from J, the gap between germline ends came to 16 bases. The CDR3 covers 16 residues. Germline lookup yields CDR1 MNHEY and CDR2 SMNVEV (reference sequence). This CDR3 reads CASSSLTETSSYEQYF. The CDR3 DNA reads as TGTGCCAGCAGTTCCCTGACAGAAACTAGCTCCTACGAGCAGTACTTC.

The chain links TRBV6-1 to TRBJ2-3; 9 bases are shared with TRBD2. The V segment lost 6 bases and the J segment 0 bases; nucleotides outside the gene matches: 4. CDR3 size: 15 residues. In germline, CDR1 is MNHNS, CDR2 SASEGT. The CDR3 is CASSGLALSTDTQYF. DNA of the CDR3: TGTGCCAGCAGCGGACTAGCGCTTAGCACAGATACGCAGTATTTT.